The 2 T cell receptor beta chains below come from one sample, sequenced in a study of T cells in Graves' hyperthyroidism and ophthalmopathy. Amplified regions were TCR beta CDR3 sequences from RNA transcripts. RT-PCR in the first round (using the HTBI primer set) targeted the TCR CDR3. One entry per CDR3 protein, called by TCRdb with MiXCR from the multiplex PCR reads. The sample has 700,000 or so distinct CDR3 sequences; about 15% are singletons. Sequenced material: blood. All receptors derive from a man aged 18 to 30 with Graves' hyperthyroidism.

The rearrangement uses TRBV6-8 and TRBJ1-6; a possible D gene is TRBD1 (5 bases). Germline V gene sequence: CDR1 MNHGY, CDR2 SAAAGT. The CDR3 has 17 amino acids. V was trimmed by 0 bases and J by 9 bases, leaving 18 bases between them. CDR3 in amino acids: CASSYSLTVGASSPLHF. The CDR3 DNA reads TGTGCCAGCAGTTACTCGCTTACGGTCGGGGCTTCTTCACCCCTCCACTTT.

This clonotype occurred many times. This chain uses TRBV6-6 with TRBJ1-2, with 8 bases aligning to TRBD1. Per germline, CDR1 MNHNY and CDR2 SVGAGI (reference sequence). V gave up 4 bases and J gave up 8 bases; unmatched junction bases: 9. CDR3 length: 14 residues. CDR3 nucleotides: TGTGCCAGCAGTTCCTCGCAGGGGGCGTGGGGCTACACCTTC. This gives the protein CASSSSQGAWGYTF.